This T cell receptor beta chain was profiled in a study of blood T cell repertoires in COVID-19. This study enrolled people aged roughly 18 to 89 from about two dozen US geographic areas. Authors' analysis steps: Estimated nucleated cell counts came from reference gene primer amplification. Sequencing was performed with immunoSEQ multiplex PCR; in TCRdb, only in-frame clones are kept and a portion is missing. V and J calls plus clone size are reproduced from that table; the DNA served to infer D and trimming. The data show approximately 360,000 clones, 88% seen once. This receptor was obtained from a woman aged 25 to 45 with acute COVID-19. Sequenced sample: PBMCs or T cells enriched from blood (not recorded which).

The CDR3 DNA is TGTGCCAGCTCTCTGAGCGGGGGGGCCATAGATACGCAGTATTTT. Translating it yields CASSLSGGAIDTQYF. The chain combines TRBV18 with TRBJ2-3; 10 positions agree with TRBD2. CDR1 is KGHSH and CDR2 is LQKENI in the germline V gene. V lost 6 bases to trimming and J lost 5 bases; unmatched junction nucleotides: 8. The CDR3 runs to 15 residues.